A single sample is the source of the 6 T cell receptor beta chains below, sequenced in a study of cytomegalovirus exposure and HLA in healthy donors. Both 60 Vbeta primers and 13 Jbeta primers went into the PCR. Assay: immunoSEQ multiplex PCR; the TCRdb copy retains only in-frame clones and omits some. The table has 85,000 to 130,000 clones, 84% seen once. The source material was PBMCs. The receptors here all came from a young woman in good health and CMV-seronegative.

V and J are TRBV7-9 and TRBJ2-3, with TRBD1 identical over 7 bases. The junction had 15 bases not matched to a gene; V was cut back by 7 bases and J by 2 bases. This CDR3 spans 17 amino acids. Germline lookup yields CDR1 SEHNR and CDR2 FQNEAQ (reference sequence). CDR3 in DNA: TGTGCCAGCAATCTCCTGGGGACAGCCAGAAACACAGATACGCAGTATTTT. Protein sequence: CASNLLGTARNTDTQYF.

This chain joins TRBV28 and TRBJ2-6, with TRBD1 as a possible D gene (5 bases). Germline CDR1 is MDHEN and CDR2 is SYDVKM. The germline V and J ends were trimmed by 3 bases and 0 bases, with 9 bases remaining between them. The CDR3 spans 16 residues. The CDR3: CASSFTGTSGANVLTF. The CDR3 DNA sequence: TGTGCCAGCAGTTTCACAGGAACCTCTGGGGCCAACGTCCTGACTTTC.

The chain joins TRBV7-2 to TRBJ2-5, with D tentatively TRBD2 (6 bases). V was clipped by 5 bases and J by 2 bases, with 12 bases between them. CDR3 length: 14 amino acids. The germline gives CDR1 SGHTA, CDR2 FQGNSA. CDR3 in amino acids: CASSPGLNQETQYF. In DNA form, the CDR3 reads TGTGCCAGCAGCCCGGGACTGAATCAAGAGACCCAGTACTTC. The full variable domain, its missing parts supplied by reference TRBV7-2 and TRBJ2-5, is GAGVSQSPSNKVTEKGKDVELRCDPISGHTALYWYRQSLGQGLEFLIYFQGNSAPDKSGLPSDRFSAERTGGSVSTLTIQRTQQEDSAVYLCASSPGLNQETQYFGPGTRLLVL.

The rearrangement joins TRBV28 to TRBJ2-7, with 9 bases lining up with TRBD2. Germline loops: CDR1 MDHEN, CDR2 SYDVKM. The length of the CDR3 is 15 residues. V lost 0 bases, J lost 2 bases, and 2 bases stayed unmatched. CDR3 sequence reads: CASSLWTSGPYEQYF. The CDR3 DNA reads TGTGCCAGCAGTTTATGGACTAGCGGCCCCTACGAGCAGTACTTC.

The chain has TRBV11-2 and TRBJ2-3; D possibly corresponds to TRBD1 (8 bases). Looked up from germline, CDR1 is SGHAT and CDR2 is FQNNGV. V was cut by 3 bases and J by 6 bases, with 25 bases left in between. The CDR3 has 18 residues. The CDR3 is CASSFLTEQGGKSDTQYF. CDR3 coding DNA: TGTGCCAGCAGCTTTTTGACCGAACAGGGGGGGAAGTCGGATACGCAGTATTTT. Together with reference TRBV11-2 and TRBJ2-3, the CDR3 gives the full variable domain: EAGVAQSPRYKIIEKRQSVAFWCNPISGHATLYWYQQILGQGPKLLIQFQNNGVVDDSQLPKDRFSAERLKGVDSTLKIQPAKLEDSAVYLCASSFLTEQGGKSDTQYFGPGTRLTVL.

The J gene is TRBJ2-5, the V gene TRBV19; TRBD1 might be the D (5 bases). Germline V lookup: CDR1 LNHDA, CDR2 SQIVND (reference sequence). The CDR3 runs to 12 residues. V was trimmed by 9 bases and J by 4 bases, leaving 12 bases between them. CDR3 region: CASSRAGETQYF. CDR3 nucleotide sequence: TGTGCCAGCAGCAGGGCTGGAGAGACCCAGTACTTC.